The 24 T cell receptor beta chains below all came from one sample that was sequenced in a study of blood T cell repertoires in COVID-19. Sequencing used immunoSEQ multiplex PCR; TCRdb keeps in-frame clones, though not all of them. Of around 56,000 clones in the sample, around 90% were seen once. The sequenced sample was peripheral blood. The source of these receptors is an elderly man with acute or convalescent COVID-19.

The V gene is TRBV29-1, the J gene TRBJ1-5, with 7 bases matching TRBD1. There are 14 residues in the CDR3. After removal of 6 bases from V and 4 bases from J, the junction contained 9 bases not matched to a gene. Germline V gives CDR1 SQVTM, CDR2 ANQGSEA. The DNA for the CDR3 is TGCAGCGTCCGAGGGGACAGCCCTAATCAGCCCCAGCATTTT. Protein: CSVRGDSPNQPQHF.

The V gene is TRBV27, the J gene TRBJ2-2; weak D call: TRBD1 (6 bases). There are 14 residues in the CDR3. Trimming left V 6 bases short and J 1 base short, with 9 bases between. Germline V gene data show CDR1 as MNHEY and CDR2 as SMNVEV (reference sequence). Here the CDR3 DNA reads TGTGCCAGCAGCAAGGACAGGAACACCGGGGAGCTGTTTTTT. Protein sequence: CASSKDRNTGELFF.

Only one count was recorded for this clone. The gene calls are TRBV18 and TRBJ2-3; the match to TRBD1 covers 8 bases. This CDR3 has 16 amino acids. Germline values: CDR1 KGHSH, CDR2 LQKENI. J was trimmed by 0 bases and V by 3 bases; bases with no gene match: 5. The CDR3 DNA is TGTGCCAGCTCACCTTCCAGGGGGCTAAGCACAGATACGCAGTATTTT. Its translation is CASSPSRGLSTDTQYF.

The chain uses TRBV23-1 and TRBJ2-7; D not certain. Being an ORF, TRBV23-1 has a function that is uncertain. The CDR3 runs 17 residues. V was clipped by 3 bases and J by 4 bases, with 22 bases between them. DNA of the CDR3: TGCGCCAGCAGTCACTTGGTCCCAGGATCGAAAGAGTACGAGCAGTACTTC. It encodes CASSHLVPGSKEYEQYF.

The V and J genes are TRBV19 and TRBJ2-7; 10 nucleotides align to TRBD2. The CDR3 contains 13 residues. J lost 2 bases, V lost 10 bases, and 5 bases had no gene match. CDR1 and CDR2 (germline): LNHDA, SQIVND (reference sequence). In DNA, the CDR3 is TGTGCCACCCGGACTAGCGGCACCTACGAGCAGTACTTC. Encoded protein: CATRTSGTYEQYF.

The J gene is TRBJ2-2, the V gene TRBV14; 11 nucleotides agree with TRBD2. The CDR3 sequence is 16 residues long. Germline V gene sequence: CDR1 SGHDN, CDR2 FVKESK. J was trimmed by 3 bases and V by 4 bases; bases with no gene match: 4. The CDR3 is CASSPGLAVYTGELFF. In nucleotides, the CDR3 is TGTGCCAGCAGCCCGGGACTAGCGGTCTACACCGGGGAGCTGTTTTTT.

The V and J genes are TRBV13 and TRBJ1-2; D may be TRBD1 (6 bases). CDR3 length: 14 amino acids. In germline, CDR1 is PRHDT, CDR2 FYEKMQ (reference sequence). V was pared by 5 bases and J by 4 bases, with 14 bases between. The CDR3 DNA is TGTGCCAGCAGCCCGAACAGGGCCAGCTATGGCTACACCTTC. Protein: CASSPNRASYGYTF.

The chain links TRBV10-1 to TRBJ2-7; 10 bases line up with TRBD2. Germline assignment: CDR1 WNHNN and CDR2 SYGVQD (reference sequence). This CDR3 spans 14 amino acids. Losses at the gene ends were 10 bases for V and 0 bases for J; bases not matched to a gene: 6. For the CDR3, the DNA is TGCGCCACAGGTAGCGGGGGGCTCTCCTACGAGCAGTACTTC. Translating it yields CATGSGGLSYEQYF.

V and J are TRBV6-6 and TRBJ1-4; D might be TRBD1 (6 bases). CDR1 and CDR2 (germline): MNHNY, SVGAGI (reference sequence). Trimming shortened V by 5 bases and J by 5 bases, and 15 bases separated the two germline ends. The CDR3 spans 15 residues. The CDR3 loop is CASSPTGSQNEKLFF. CDR3 coding DNA: TGTGCCAGCAGTCCTACAGGGTCCCAAAATGAAAAACTGTTTTTT.

The chain recombines TRBV19 with TRBJ1-2, with D possibly matching TRBD1 (5 bases). This CDR3 contains 15 residues. The ends were cut back, 5 bases at V and 5 bases at J, with 18 bases in the middle. CDR1 and CDR2 from the germline V gene are LNHDA and SQIVND (reference sequence). CDR3 sequence reads: CASSPSGGKSYGYTF. CDR3 DNA: TGTGCCAGTAGTCCAAGCGGGGGGAAGAGTTATGGCTACACCTTC.

This chain connects TRBV19 to TRBJ1-6; possibly TRBD1 for D (5 bases). Germline V gene sequence: CDR1 LNHDA, CDR2 SQIVND (reference sequence). This CDR3 contains 15 residues. V dropped 3 bases and J dropped 8 bases, with 14 bases sitting between them. The CDR3 protein is CASSMGDGGHSPLHF. Written as DNA, the CDR3 is TGTGCCAGTAGTATGGGGGACGGAGGGCATTCACCCCTCCACTTT.

The chain links TRBV2 to TRBJ2-5, with 9 positions matching TRBD1. The CDR3 has 14 residues. J gave up 2 bases and V 8 bases, and 6 bases lay outside the gene matches. Per germline, CDR1 SNHLY and CDR2 FYNNEI. The CDR3 sequence: CASQKGTGQETQYF. The CDR3 nucleotides are TGTGCCAGCCAAAAGGGGACAGGGCAAGAGACCCAGTACTTC.

The rearrangement joins TRBV6-5 to TRBJ1-3; the match to TRBD1 covers 10 bases. Per the germline V gene, CDR1 is MNHEY and CDR2 is SVGAGI. V lost 4 bases, J lost 2 bases, and 5 bases stayed unmatched. This CDR3 contains 16 residues. This chain's CDR3 is CASSLDRGLPGNTIYF. CDR3 nucleotide sequence: TGTGCCAGCAGTTTAGACAGGGGGCTCCCTGGAAACACCATATATTTT.

The rearrangement joins TRBV18 to TRBJ1-1; maybe TRBD1 (6 bases). Germline V CDR1 and CDR2: KGHSH, LQKENI. The CDR3 loop spans 12 amino acids. V lost 6 bases to trimming and J lost 7 bases, with 12 bases between them. The CDR3 spells CASSPDRSEAFF. The CDR3 DNA reads as TGTGCCAGCTCTCCAGACAGGAGTGAAGCTTTCTTT. The variable domain in full, completed from reference TRBV18 and TRBJ1-1, reads NAGVMQNPRHLVRRRGQEARLRCSPMKGHSHVYWYRQLPEEGLKFMVYLQKENIIDESGMPKERFSAEFPKEGPSILRIQQVVRGDSAAYFCASSPDRSEAFFGQGTRLTVV.

The chain recombines TRBV6-1 with TRBJ2-1; 8 positions agree with TRBD2. After removal of 3 bases from V and 4 bases from J, the junction contained 2 bases not matched to a gene. Germline lookup yields CDR1 MNHNS and CDR2 SASEGT. This CDR3 is 14 amino acids long. CDR3 amino acids: CASSEGLGYNEQFF. Here the CDR3 DNA reads TGTGCCAGCAGTGAGGGACTAGGATACAATGAGCAGTTCTTC.

This chain uses TRBV5-4 with TRBJ2-7; TRBD1 might be the D (6 bases). Germline assignment: CDR1 SGHNT and CDR2 YYREEE (reference sequence). This CDR3 contains 12 residues. Trimming pared 5 bases from V and 3 bases from J, leaving 9 bases between. CDR3 bases: TGTGCCAGCAGTCGGGACAACTACGAGCAGTACTTC. It is translated as CASSRDNYEQYF.

The V gene is TRBV27, the J gene TRBJ2-5, with D possibly matching TRBD2 (6 bases). CDR1 is MNHEY, CDR2 SMNVEV, per germline (reference sequence). The CDR3 spans 14 residues. Trimming pared 3 bases from V and 5 bases from J, leaving 13 bases between. CDR3 residues: CASSFSTSDETQYF. Written as DNA, the CDR3 is TGTGCCAGCAGTTTCTCGACTAGTGACGAGACCCAGTACTTC.

The V gene is TRBV30, the J gene TRBJ2-6; D gene ambiguous. This CDR3 has 14 amino acids. Germline CDR1 and CDR2: GTSNPN and SVGIG (reference sequence). Trimming left V 7 bases short and J 0 bases short, with 10 bases between. The CDR3 here is CASLSRSGANVLTF. In DNA form, the CDR3 reads TGTGCCTCCCTATCGCGCTCTGGGGCCAACGTCCTGACTTTC. The full variable domain, its missing parts supplied by reference TRBV30 and TRBJ2-6, is SQTIHQWPATLVQPVGSPLSLECTVEGTSNPNLYWYRQAAGRGLQLLFYSVGIGQISSEVPQNLSASRPQDRQFILSSKKLLLSDSGFYLCASLSRSGANVLTFGAGSRLTVL.

This clone occurred once. The genes are TRBV3-1 (or the pseudogene TRBV3-2) and TRBJ2-5; TRBD1 matches at 7 bases. The CDR3 is 16 residues long. Germline trimming cut 4 bases from V and 0 bases from J; bases unmatched to any gene: 8. Per the germline V gene, CDR1 is LGHDT and CDR2 is YNNKEL (reference sequence). The CDR3 loop is CASSLGIQGYQETQYF. The CDR3 nucleotides are TGTGCCAGCAGCCTGGGCATACAGGGGTACCAAGAGACCCAGTACTTC.

The chain links TRBV19 to TRBJ2-7; TRBD1 matches 8 bases. Germline trimming cut 5 bases from V and 1 base from J; bases unmatched to any gene: 4. The germline gives CDR1 LNHDA, CDR2 SQIVND (reference sequence). This CDR3 has 14 amino acids. CDR3 DNA sequence: TGTGCCAGTAGTTTCCGGGACAGGTCCTACGAGCAGTACTTC. Residues: CASSFRDRSYEQYF.

This clone was picked up one time. This sequence joins TRBV6-5 and TRBJ2-7; 7 bases map to TRBD2. The CDR3 runs to 13 residues. With 4 bases clipped from V and 7 bases from J, the junction kept 7 bases outside the gene matches. The germline gives CDR1 MNHEY, CDR2 SVGAGI. The CDR3 nucleotides are TGTGCCAGCAGTTCGGGACTACTGACTGAGCAGTACTTC. Translated, it gives CASSSGLLTEQYF.

The rearrangement joins TRBV2 to TRBJ1-6; no reliable D call. The CDR3 totals 14 residues. V was clipped by 4 bases and J by 6 bases, with 10 bases between them. Germline CDR1 SNHLY, CDR2 FYNNEI. This chain's CDR3 is CASSVGNSNSPLHF. The CDR3 region has the DNA TGTGCCAGCAGTGTCGGGAACTCTAATTCACCCCTCCACTTT.

This clone came up once. The gene calls are TRBV5-6 and TRBJ1-2; 7 nucleotides align to TRBD1. Trimming at V came to 5 bases and at J to 0 bases, leaving 7 bases not matched to a gene. Germline CDR1 and CDR2: SGHDT and YYEEEE. The CDR3 extends over 15 amino acids. The CDR3 bases are TGTGCCAGCAGTCCGAGACAGGGAGCTAACTATGGCTACACCTTC. Protein sequence: CASSPRQGANYGYTF.

This chain joins TRBV6-5 and TRBJ1-2; D is uncertain. This CDR3 has 14 residues. Trimming shortened V by 0 bases and J by 4 bases, and 9 bases separated the two germline ends. Germline V lookup: CDR1 MNHEY, CDR2 SVGAGI. The CDR3: CASSYSRGGYGYTF. CDR3 nucleotide sequence: TGTGCCAGCAGTTACTCCCGGGGAGGCTATGGCTACACCTTC.